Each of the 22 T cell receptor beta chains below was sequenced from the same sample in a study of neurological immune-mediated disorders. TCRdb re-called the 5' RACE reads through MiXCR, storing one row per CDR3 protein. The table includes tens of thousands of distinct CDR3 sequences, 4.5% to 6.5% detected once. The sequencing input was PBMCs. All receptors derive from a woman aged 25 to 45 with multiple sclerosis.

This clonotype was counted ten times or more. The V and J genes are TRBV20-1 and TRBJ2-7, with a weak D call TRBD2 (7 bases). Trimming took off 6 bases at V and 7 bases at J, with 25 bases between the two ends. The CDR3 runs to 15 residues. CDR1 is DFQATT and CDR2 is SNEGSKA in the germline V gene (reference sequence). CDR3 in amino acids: CSATPLGGEVREQYF. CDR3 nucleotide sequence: TGCAGTGCCACACCTCTAGGGGGGGAGGTGAGGGAGCAGTACTTC.

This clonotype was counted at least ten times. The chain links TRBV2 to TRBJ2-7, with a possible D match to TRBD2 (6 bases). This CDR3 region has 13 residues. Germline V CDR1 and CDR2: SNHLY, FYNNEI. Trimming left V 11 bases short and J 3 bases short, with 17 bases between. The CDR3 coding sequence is TGTGCCTCCAAGGACGGGGGATACTACGAGCAGTACGTC. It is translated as CASKDGGYYEQYV.

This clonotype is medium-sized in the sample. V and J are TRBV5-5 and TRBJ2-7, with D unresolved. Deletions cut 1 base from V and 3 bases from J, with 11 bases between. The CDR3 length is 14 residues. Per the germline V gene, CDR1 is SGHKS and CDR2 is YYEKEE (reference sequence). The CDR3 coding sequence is TGTGCCAGCAGCTTGTTAAGCCCGCACTACGAGCAGTACTTC. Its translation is CASSLLSPHYEQYF.

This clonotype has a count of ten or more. CDR3 protein: CASSLLGTGGEGTQYF. In DNA form, the CDR3 reads TGTGCCAGCAGCTTACTAGGGACAGGGGGCGAAGGTACGCAGTATTTT. The genes are TRBV7-8 and TRBJ2-3; 12 nucleotides line up with TRBD1. J lost 8 bases, V lost 2 bases, and 8 bases had no gene match. CDR3 length equals 16 residues. Germline V gives CDR1 SGHVS, CDR2 FQNEAQ.

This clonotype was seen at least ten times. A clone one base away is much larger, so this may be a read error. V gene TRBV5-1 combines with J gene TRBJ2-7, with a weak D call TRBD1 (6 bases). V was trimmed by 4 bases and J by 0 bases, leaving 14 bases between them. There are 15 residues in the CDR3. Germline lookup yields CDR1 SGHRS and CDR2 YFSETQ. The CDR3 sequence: CASSEGGNGSYEQYF. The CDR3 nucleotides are TGCGCCAGCAGCGAAGGGGGTAACGGCTCCTACGAGCAGTACTTC.

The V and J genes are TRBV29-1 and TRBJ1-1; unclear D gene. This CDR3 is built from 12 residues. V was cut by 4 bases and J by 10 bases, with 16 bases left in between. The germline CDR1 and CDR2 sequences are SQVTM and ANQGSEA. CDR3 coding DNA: TGCAGCGTTGCCCTAACATCGCGGGGAGCTTTCTTT. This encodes CSVALTSRGAFF.

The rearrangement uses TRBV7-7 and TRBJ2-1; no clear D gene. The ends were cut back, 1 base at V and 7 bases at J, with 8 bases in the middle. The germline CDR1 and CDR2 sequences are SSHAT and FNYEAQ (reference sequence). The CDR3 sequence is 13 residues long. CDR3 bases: TGTGCCAGCAGCTTAGGACATCAGAATGAGCAGTTCTTC. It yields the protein CASSLGHQNEQFF.

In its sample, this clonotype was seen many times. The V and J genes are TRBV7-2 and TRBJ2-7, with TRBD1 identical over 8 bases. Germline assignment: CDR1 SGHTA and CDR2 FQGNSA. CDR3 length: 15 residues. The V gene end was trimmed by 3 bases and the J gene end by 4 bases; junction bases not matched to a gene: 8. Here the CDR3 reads CASSLTGQGGYEQYV. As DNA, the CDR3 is TGTGCCAGCAGCTTGACAGGACAGGGCGGTTACGAGCAGTACGTC.

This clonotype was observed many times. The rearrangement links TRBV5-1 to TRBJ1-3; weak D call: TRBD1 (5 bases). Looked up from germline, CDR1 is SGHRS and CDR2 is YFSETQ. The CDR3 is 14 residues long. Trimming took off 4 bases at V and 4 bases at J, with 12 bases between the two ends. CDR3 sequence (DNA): TGCGCCAGCAGCCGGGACGGACCGGGAAACACCATATATTTT. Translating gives CASSRDGPGNTIYF.

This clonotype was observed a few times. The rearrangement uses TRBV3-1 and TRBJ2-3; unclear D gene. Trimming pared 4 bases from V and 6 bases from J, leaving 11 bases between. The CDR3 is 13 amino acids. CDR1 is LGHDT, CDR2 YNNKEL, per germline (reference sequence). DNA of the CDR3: TGTGCCAGCAGCCCTCGTGGGATCGATACGCAGTATTTT. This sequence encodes CASSPRGIDTQYF.

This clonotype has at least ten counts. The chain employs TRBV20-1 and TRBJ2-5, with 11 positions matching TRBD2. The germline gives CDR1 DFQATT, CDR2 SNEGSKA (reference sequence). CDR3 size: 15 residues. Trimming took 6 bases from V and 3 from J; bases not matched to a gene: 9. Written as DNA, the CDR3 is TGCAGTGCCCAAGCACTAGCGGGGGCTAAAGAGACCCAGTACTTC. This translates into CSAQALAGAKETQYF.

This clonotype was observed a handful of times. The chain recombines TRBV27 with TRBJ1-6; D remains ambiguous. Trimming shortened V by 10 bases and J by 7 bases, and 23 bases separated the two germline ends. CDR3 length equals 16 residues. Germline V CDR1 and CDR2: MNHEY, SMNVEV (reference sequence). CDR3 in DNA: TGTGCCATCAAGGTTGGCGGGGAGATAGCAAATTCACCCCTCCACTTT. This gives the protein CAIKVGGEIANSPLHF.

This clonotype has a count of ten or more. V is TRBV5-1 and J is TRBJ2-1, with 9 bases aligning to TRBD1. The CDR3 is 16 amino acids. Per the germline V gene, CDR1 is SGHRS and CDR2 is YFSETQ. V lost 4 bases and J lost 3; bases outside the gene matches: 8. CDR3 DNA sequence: TGCGCCAGCAGCCTTGAGGGACAGGGCATCTACAATGAGCAGTTCTTC. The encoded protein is CASSLEGQGIYNEQFF.

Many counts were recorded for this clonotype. The CDR3 DNA is TGTGCCAGCAGTATCGCGGGGCCCCCCTACAATGAGCAGTTCTTC. Residues: CASSIAGPPYNEQFF. This rearrangement joins TRBV27 to TRBJ2-1, with a weak D call TRBD2 (6 bases). From germline, CDR1 is MNHEY and CDR2 SMNVEV (reference sequence). V shed 5 bases and J shed 2 bases, with 13 bases lying between them. The CDR3 contains 15 residues.

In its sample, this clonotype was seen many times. CDR3 amino acids: CASTPRAPDSAFGNTIYF. The CDR3 DNA sequence: TGTGCCAGCACCCCGAGGGCCCCGGACAGTGCGTTTGGAAACACCATATATTTT. The V call is TRBV7-8, the J call TRBJ1-3; a possible D gene is TRBD1 (6 bases). From germline, CDR1 is SGHVS and CDR2 FQNEAQ. The V end was cut by 7 bases, the J end by 3 bases, with 25 bases between. The CDR3 contains 18 residues.

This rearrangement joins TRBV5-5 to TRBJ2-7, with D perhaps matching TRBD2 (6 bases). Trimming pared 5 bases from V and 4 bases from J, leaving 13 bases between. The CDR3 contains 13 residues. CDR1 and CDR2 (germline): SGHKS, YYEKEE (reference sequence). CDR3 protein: CASSRTGEYEQYV. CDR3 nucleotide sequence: TGTGCCAGCAGTCGGACGGGGGAGTACGAGCAGTACGTC.

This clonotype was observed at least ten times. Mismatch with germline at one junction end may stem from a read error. The CDR3, as DNA: TGTGCCAGCAGTTTAGCAGGCCGGGGGTACTTTGGGGACACGCGGAATTTT. It specifies CASSLAGRGYFGDTRNF. This chain uses TRBV12-3 or TRBV12-4 with TRBJ2-3; D is perhaps TRBD1 or TRBD2 (6 bases each). The CDR3 is made up of 17 amino acids.

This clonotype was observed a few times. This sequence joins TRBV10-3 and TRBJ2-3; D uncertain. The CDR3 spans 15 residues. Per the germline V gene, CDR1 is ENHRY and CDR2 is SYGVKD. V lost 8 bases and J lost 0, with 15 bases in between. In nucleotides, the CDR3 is TGTGCCATCGGAAGTGAGAACCCTAGCACAGATACGCAGTATTTT. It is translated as CAIGSENPSTDTQYF.

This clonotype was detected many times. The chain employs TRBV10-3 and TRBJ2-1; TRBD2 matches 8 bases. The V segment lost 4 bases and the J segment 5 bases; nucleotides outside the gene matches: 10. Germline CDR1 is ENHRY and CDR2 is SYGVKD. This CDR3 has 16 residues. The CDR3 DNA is TGTGCCATCAGTGCGGTCAGGGTAGCGGGGAACAATGAGCAGTTCTTC. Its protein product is CAISAVRVAGNNEQFF.

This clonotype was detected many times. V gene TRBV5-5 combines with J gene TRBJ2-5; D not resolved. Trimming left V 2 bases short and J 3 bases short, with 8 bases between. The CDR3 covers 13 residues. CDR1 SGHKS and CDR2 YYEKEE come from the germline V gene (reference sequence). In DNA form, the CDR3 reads TGTGCCAGCAGCTTTGGATCCGAAGAGACCCAGTACTTC. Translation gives CASSFGSEETQYF.

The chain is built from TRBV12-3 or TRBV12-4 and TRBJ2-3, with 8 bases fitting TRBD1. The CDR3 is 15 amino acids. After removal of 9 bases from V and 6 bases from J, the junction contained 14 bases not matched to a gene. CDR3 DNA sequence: TGTGCCAGTCGTCGGGCAGGGGGCATCTTGGATACGCAGTATTTT. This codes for CASRRAGGILDTQYF.

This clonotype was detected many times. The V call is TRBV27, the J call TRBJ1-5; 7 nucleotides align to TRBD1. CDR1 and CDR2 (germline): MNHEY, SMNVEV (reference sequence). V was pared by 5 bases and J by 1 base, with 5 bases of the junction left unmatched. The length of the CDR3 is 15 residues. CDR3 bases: TGTGCCAGCAGTCCGACAGGGTGGAGCAATCAGCCCCAGCATTTT. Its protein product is CASSPTGWSNQPQHF.